This T cell receptor (beta chain) emerged from a study of blood T cell repertoires in COVID-19. About the study: Samples of COVID-19 (acute and convalescent) were obtained from the United States, Italy and Spain. In each case, the material was cDNA or gDNA derived from T cells, B-cell-depleted T cells, or PBMCs.

This clone was found once. Authors' analysis steps: Reference gene primer amplification gave estimated nucleated cell counts. Assay: immunoSEQ multiplex PCR; the TCRdb copy retains only in-frame clones and omits some. V and J calls and clone size come straight from that table; D and trimming were deduced from the DNA. The sample has under 150,000 clones; approximately 90% are singletons. The V gene's germline CDR1 is GTSNPN and CDR2 SVGIG (reference sequence). The CDR3 consists of 15 residues. Trimming removed 1 base at V and 2 bases at J, with 15 bases between. The sequence came from a human donor in a cohort sampled during active COVID-19. The genes are TRBV30 and TRBJ2-7; no clear D. Sequencing was carried out using peripheral blood. The CDR3: CAWSGVGRRTYEQYF. CDR3 nucleotide sequence: TGTGCCTGGAGTGGGGTCGGCAGGCGAACCTACGAGCAGTACTTC.